This T cell receptor (beta chain) was profiled in a study of shared clonotypes between healthy human individuals. Looking at the study overall: Donors had three CD4 naive, three CD4 memory, two CD8 naive and one CD8 memory plate apiece. Study findings and constraints: Generation of non-shared clonotypes was less probable than generation of clonotypes shared by all four donors.

Only in-frame clones appear in the TCRdb table, and some are missing; sequencing was by immunoSEQ multiplex PCR. The repertoire holds 600,000 or so clones, with roughly 96% as singletons. As concerns this clone: No antigen is known for it.

Naive CD8 cells lacked CD45RO and underwent positive selection for CCR7, leaving out terminally differentiated effector memory CD45RA+ cells. All donors were Caucasian adults living in Nashville, Tennessee. Sequences were obtained from naive CD8+ T cells sorted from blood. The receptor was derived from a woman in her thirties in good health.

The CDR3 spells CASSSGQNTGELFF. The CDR3 DNA sequence: TGTGCCAGCAGTTCGGGACAGAACACCGGGGAGCTGTTTTTT. The V call is TRBV6-5, the J call TRBJ2-2, with D possibly being TRBD1 (6 bases). Germline V lookup: CDR1 MNHEY, CDR2 SVGAGI. The CDR3 is 14 residues long. V was shortened by 4 bases and J by 1 base, with 7 bases between the two germline ends.